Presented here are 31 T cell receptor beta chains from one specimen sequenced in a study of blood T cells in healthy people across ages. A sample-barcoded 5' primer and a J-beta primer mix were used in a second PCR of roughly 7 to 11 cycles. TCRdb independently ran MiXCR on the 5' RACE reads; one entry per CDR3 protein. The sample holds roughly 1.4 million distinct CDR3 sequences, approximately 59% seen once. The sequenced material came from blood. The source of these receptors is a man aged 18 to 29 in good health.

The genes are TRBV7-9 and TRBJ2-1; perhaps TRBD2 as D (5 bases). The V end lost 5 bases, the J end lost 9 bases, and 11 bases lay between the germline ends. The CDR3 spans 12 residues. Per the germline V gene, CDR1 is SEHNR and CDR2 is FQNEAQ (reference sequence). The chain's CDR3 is CASSKGDGEQFF. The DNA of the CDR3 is TGTGCCAGCAGCAAGGGAGATGGTGAGCAGTTCTTC.

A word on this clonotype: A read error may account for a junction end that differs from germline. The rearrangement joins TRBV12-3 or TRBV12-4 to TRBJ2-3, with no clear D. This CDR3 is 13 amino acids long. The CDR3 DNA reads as TGTGCCGGCAGTTGGGTCAGGCGAGATACGCAGTATTTT. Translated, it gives CAGSWVRRDTQYF.

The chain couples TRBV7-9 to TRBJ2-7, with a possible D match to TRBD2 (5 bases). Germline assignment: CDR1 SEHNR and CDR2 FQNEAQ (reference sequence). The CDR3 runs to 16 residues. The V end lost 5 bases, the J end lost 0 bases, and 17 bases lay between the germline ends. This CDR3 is CASSNVEDVISYEQYF. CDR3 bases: TGTGCCAGCAGCAACGTGGAGGACGTTATCTCCTACGAGCAGTACTTC.

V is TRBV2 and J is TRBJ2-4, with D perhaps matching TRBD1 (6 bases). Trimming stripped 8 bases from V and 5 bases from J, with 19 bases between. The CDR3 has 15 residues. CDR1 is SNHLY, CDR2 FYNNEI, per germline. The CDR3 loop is CASLRQGRPENIQYF. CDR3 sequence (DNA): TGTGCCAGCCTCCGTCAGGGGCGGCCCGAAAACATTCAGTACTTC.

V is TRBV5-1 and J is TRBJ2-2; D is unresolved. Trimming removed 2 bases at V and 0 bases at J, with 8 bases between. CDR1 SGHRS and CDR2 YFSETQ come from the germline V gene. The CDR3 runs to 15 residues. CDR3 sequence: CASSFEPANTGELFF. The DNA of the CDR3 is TGCGCCAGCAGCTTTGAACCAGCGAACACCGGGGAGCTGTTTTTT. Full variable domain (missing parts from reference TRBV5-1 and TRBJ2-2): KAGVTQTPRYLIKTRGQQVTLSCSPISGHRSVSWYQQTPGQGLQFLFEYFSETQRNKGNFPGRFSGRQFSNSRSEMNVSTLELGDSALYLCASSFEPANTGELFFGEGSRLTVL.

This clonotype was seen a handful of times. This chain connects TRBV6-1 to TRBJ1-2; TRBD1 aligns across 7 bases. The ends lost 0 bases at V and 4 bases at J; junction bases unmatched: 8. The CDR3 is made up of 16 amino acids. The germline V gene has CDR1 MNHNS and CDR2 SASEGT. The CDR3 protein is CASSEAVGGAGYGYTF. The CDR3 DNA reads TGTGCCAGCAGTGAAGCGGTAGGGGGCGCTGGCTATGGCTACACCTTC.

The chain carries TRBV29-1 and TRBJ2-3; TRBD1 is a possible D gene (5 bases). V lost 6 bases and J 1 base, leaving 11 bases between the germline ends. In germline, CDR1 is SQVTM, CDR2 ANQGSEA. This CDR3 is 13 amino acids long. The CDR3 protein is CSVDTTGTDTQYF. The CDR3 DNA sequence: TGCAGCGTGGACACCACGGGCACAGATACGCAGTATTTT.

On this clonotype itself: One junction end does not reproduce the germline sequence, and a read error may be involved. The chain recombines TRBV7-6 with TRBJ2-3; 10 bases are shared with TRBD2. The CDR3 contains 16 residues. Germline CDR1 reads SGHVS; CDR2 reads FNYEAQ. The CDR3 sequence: CVSSPTASGGTDTQYF. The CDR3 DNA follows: TGTGTCAGCAGCCCAACCGCTAGCGGGGGTACAGATACGCAGTATTTT.

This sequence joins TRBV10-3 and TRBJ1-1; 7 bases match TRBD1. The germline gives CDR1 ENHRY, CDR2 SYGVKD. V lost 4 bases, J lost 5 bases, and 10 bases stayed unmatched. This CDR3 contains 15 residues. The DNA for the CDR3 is TGTGCCATCAGTGTCTCGACAGGGAGAAGGACTGAAGCTTTCTTT. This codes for CAISVSTGRRTEAFF.

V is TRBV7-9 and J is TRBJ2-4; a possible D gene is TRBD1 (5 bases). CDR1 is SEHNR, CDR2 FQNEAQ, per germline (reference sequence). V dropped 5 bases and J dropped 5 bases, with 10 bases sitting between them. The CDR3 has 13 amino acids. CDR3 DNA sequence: TGTGCCAGCAGCCCCGCGACAGAAAACATTCAGTACTTC. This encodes CASSPATENIQYF.

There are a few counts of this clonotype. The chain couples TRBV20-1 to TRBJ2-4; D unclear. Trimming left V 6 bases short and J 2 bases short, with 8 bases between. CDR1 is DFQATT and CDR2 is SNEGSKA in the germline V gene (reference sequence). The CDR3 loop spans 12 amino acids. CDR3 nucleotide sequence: TGCAGTGCCACGAAAACCAAAAACATTCAGTACTTC. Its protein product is CSATKTKNIQYF.

The CDR3 DNA reads as TGTGCCAGCAGTGAACTGGGACAGGCCCTCCGGGAGTACTTC. As protein: CASSELGQALREYF. The chain employs TRBV6-1 and TRBJ2-4, with 8 positions matching TRBD1. The germline CDR1 and CDR2 sequences are MNHNS and SASEGT. Unmatched junction bases numbered 11, after V lost 2 bases and J lost 14 bases. The CDR3 is 14 amino acids.

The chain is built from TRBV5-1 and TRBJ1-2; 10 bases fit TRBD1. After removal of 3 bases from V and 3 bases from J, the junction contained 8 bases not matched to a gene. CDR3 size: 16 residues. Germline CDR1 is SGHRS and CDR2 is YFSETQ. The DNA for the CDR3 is TGCGCCAGCAGCTCAGGGACAGGGGCCGACTACTATGGCTACACCTTC. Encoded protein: CASSSGTGADYYGYTF.

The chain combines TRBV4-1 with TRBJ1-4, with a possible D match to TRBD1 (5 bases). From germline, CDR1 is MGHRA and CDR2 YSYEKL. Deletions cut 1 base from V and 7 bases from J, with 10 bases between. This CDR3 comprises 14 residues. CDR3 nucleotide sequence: TGCGCCAGCAGCCAAGTTGAAGGGGTTGAAAAACTGTTTTTT. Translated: CASSQVEGVEKLFF.

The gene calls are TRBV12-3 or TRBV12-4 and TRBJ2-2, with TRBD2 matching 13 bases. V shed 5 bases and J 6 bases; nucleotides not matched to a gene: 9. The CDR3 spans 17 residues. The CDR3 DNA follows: TGTGCCAGCAGTATGCTTCGACTAGCGGGAGGATCCGGGGAGCTGTTTTTT. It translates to CASSMLRLAGGSGELFF.

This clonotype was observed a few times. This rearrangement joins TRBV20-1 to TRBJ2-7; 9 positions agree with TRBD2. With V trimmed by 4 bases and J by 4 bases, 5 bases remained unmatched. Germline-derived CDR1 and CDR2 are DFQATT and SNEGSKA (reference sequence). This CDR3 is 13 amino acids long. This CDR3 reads CSATQSGRYEQYF. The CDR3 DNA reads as TGCAGTGCTACCCAAAGCGGGAGGTACGAGCAGTACTTC.

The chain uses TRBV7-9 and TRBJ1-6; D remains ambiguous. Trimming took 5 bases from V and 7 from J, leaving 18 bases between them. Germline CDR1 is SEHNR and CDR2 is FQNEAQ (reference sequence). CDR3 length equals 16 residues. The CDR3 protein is CASSEYNGVGNSPLHF. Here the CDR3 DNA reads TGTGCCAGCAGCGAGTACAATGGGGTGGGGAATTCACCCCTCCACTTT.

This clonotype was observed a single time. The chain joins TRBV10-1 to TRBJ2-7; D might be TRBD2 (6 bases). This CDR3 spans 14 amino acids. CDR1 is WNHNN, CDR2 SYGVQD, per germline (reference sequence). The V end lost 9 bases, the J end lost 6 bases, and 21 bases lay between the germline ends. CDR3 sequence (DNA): TGCGCCAGTCCGACCGGGACTCCGAATGTCGAGCAGTACTTC. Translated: CASPTGTPNVEQYF.

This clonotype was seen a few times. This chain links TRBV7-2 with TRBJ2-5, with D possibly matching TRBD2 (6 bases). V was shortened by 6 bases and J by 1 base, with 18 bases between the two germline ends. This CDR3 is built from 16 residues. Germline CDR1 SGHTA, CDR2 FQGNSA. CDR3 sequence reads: CASRGGLLGFQETQYF. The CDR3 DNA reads TGTGCCAGCAGGGGGGGACTGCTAGGCTTCCAAGAGACCCAGTACTTC.

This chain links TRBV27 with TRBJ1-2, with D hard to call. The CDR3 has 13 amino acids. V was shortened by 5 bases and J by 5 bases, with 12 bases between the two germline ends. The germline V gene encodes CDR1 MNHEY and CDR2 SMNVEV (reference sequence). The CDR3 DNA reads TGTGCCAGCAGTCCGATGGAGGGATATGGCTACACCTTC. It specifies CASSPMEGYGYTF.

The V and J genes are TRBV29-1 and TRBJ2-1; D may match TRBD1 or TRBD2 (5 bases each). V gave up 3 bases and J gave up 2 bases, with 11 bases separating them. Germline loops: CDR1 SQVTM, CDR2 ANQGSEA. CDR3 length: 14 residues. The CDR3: CSVDEGRTYNEQFF. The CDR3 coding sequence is TGCAGCGTTGATGAGGGGAGAACCTACAATGAGCAGTTCTTC.

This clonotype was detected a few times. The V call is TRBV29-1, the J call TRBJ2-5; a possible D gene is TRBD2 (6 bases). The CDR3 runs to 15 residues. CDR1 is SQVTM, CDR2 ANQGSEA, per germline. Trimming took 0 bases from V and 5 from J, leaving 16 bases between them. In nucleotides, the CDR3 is TGCAGCGTTGAAGATCGAGGAGGGTGGATGGAGACCCAGTACTTC. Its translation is CSVEDRGGWMETQYF.

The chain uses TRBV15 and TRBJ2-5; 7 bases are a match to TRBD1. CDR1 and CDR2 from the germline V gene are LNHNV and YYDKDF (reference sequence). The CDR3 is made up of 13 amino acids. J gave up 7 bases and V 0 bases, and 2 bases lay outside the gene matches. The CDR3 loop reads CATSRDEGATQYF. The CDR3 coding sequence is TGTGCCACCAGCAGAGATGAGGGGGCGACCCAGTACTTC.

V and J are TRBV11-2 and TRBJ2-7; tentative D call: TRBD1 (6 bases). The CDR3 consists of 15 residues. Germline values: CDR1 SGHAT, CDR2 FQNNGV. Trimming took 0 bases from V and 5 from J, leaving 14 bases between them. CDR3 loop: CASSLDFRTDDEQYF. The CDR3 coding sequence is TGTGCCAGCAGCTTAGATTTTAGGACAGACGACGAGCAGTACTTC.

CDR3 amino acids: CASSPGIVNEQFF. In DNA, the CDR3 is TGCGCCAGCAGCCCTGGGATTGTGAATGAGCAGTTCTTC. The genes are TRBV4-1 and TRBJ2-1; D ambiguous. This CDR3 spans 13 amino acids. Trimming removed 4 bases from V and 7 bases from J, with 11 bases in between. Per germline, CDR1 MGHRA and CDR2 YSYEKL.

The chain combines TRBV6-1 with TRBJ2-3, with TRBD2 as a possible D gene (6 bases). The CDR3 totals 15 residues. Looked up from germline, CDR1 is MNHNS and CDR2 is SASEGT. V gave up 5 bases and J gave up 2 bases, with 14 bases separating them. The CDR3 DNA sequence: TGTGCCAGCAGTCAAGAGAGCGGGTTCACAGATACGCAGTATTTT. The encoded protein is CASSQESGFTDTQYF.

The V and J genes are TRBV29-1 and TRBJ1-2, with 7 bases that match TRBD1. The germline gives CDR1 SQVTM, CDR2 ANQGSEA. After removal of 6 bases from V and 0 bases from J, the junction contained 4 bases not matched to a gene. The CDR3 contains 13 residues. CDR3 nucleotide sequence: TGCAGCGTCCTACAGGGGACTAACTATGGCTACACCTTC. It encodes CSVLQGTNYGYTF.

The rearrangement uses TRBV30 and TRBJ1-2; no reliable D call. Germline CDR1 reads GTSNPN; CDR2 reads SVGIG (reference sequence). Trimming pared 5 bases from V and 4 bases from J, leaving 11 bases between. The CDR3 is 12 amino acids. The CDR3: CAWDLGPYGYTF. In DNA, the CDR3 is TGTGCCTGGGACTTAGGACCCTATGGCTACACCTTC.

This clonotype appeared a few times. CDR3 in DNA: TGTGCCAGCAGCACCAGTAGCCCCTTGAGCTATGGCTACACCTTC. Translating it yields CASSTSSPLSYGYTF. The V and J genes are TRBV9 and TRBJ1-2; D not resolved. This CDR3 comprises 15 residues. Looked up from germline, CDR1 is SGDLS and CDR2 is YYNGEE. The V gene lost 4 bases and the J gene lost 4 bases, with 17 bases spanning the gap.

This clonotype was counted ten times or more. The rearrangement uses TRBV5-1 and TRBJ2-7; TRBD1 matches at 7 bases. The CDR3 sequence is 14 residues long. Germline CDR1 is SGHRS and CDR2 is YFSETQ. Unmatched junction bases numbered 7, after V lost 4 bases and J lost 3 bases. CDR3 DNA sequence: TGCGCCAGCAGCCCCGGGACAGAAGTCTACGAGCAGTACTTC. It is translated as CASSPGTEVYEQYF. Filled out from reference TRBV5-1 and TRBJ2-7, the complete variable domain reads KAGVTQTPRYLIKTRGQQVTLSCSPISGHRSVSWYQQTPGQGLQFLFEYFSETQRNKGNFPGRFSGRQFSNSRSEMNVSTLELGDSALYLCASSPGTEVYEQYFGPGTRLTVT.

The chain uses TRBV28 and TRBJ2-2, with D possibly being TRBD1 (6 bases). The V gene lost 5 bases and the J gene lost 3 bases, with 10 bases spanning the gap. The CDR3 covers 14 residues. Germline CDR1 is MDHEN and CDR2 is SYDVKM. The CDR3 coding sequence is TGTGCCAGCAGTCCCAGGGGAGACACCGGGGAGCTGTTTTTT. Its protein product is CASSPRGDTGELFF.